Listed below are T cell receptor beta chains from one sample, sequenced in a study of T cells in tuberculosis. Measured with immunoSEQ multiplex PCR; TCRdb has only the in-frame clones, and not every one. Of 30,000 to 40,000 clones listed, 97% are singletons. The sequencing input was PBMCs. The receptors were gathered from a donor aged 10 to 29 with latent tuberculosis or without tuberculosis infection. CDR3s include the opening cysteine and the closing phenylalanine or tryptophan. Each record gives: clone size, V gene, J gene, D gene, CDR3 DNA, CDR3 protein. A D gene is named only where the DNA matches it firmly. The size field is filled for only some rows; it gives once, few, many or a size class.

-	TRBV6-6	TRBJ2-7	TRBD2	TGTGCCAGCAGGAAGGCGGGAGGACACTACGAGCAGTACTTC	CASRKAGGHYEQYF
once	TRBV28	TRBJ1-1	-	TGTGCCAGCAGTTTACTCCCAGGGGTGAACACTGAAGCTTTCTTT	CASSLLPGVNTEAFF
-	TRBV5-1	TRBJ2-5	TRBD1	TGCGCCAGCTTCGGGACAGGGAGTCAAGAGACCCAGTACTTC	CASFGTGSQETQYF
once	TRBV6-5	TRBJ2-5	-	TGTGCCAGCAGCCCGTTAGCGTCCCAAGAGACCCAGTACTTC	CASSPLASQETQYF
once	TRBV5-6	TRBJ2-7	-	TGTGCCAGCAGCTGGACCGTTCTCGGGAGAACCTACGAGCAGTACTTC	CASSWTVLGRTYEQYF
-	TRBV21-1	TRBJ2-3	-	TGTGCCAGCAGAACCTATCGGGCGGGGGGGCCCCCGGGAGATACGCAGTATTTT	CASRTYRAGGPPGDTQYF
-	TRBV7-2	TRBJ2-7	TRBD2	TGTGCCAGCAGCCCCAGCGGGGGCTACGAGCAGTACTTC	CASSPSGGYEQYF
-	TRBV5-8	TRBJ2-7	TRBD1	TGTGCCAGCAGCTTGGGCGGACAGGGAGGTTACGAGCAGTACTTC	CASSLGGQGGYEQYF
-	TRBV19	TRBJ1-2	-	TGTGCCAGTAGTCCGATGGGGGGGTCTGGCTATGGCTACACCTTC	CASSPMGGSGYGYTF
-	TRBV7-8	TRBJ1-1	TRBD1	TGTGCCAGCAGTCAGGACAGGGGGCCAGCAACTGAAGCTTTCTTT	CASSQDRGPATEAFF
-	TRBV2	TRBJ2-7	TRBD2	TGTGCCAGCAGTGCTCCGGGACTAGCGGGGGGAGGGAGTGCCTACGAGCAGTACTTC	CASSAPGLAGGGSAYEQYF
-	TRBV6-1	TRBJ2-7	TRBD2	TGTGCCAGCAGTACTAGCGGGAGTACGGCCTACGAGCAGTACTTC	CASSTSGSTAYEQYF